Presented here are 27 T cell receptor beta chains from one specimen sequenced in a study of blood T cell repertoires in COVID-19. Assay used: immunoSEQ multiplex PCR; TCRdb lists only in-frame clones, some missing. The data contain roughly 190,000 clones, around 87% of them singletons. Sequenced material: PBMCs or T cells enriched from blood (not recorded which). The receptors originated from a woman aged 35 to 49 in a cohort exposed to, infected with or recovered from COVID-19 (not recorded which).

This chain links TRBV5-1 with TRBJ2-7; 12 nucleotides align to TRBD2. CDR1 and CDR2 (germline): SGHRS, YFSETQ. The J segment lost 2 bases and the V segment lost 3 bases, leaving 15 bases of the junction unmatched. The CDR3 sequence is 19 residues long. CDR3 sequence: CASSSWRRSSGGAPYEQYF. The CDR3 DNA sequence: TGCGCCAGCAGCTCCTGGAGGAGATCTAGCGGGGGGGCCCCCTACGAGCAGTACTTC.

This chain joins TRBV25-1 and TRBJ2-5; D unresolved. Looked up from germline, CDR1 is MGHDK and CDR2 is SYGVNS. The CDR3 covers 14 residues. Deletions cut 4 bases from V and 0 bases from J, with 9 bases between. Here the CDR3 DNA reads TGTGCCAGCAGTGGGTCCGGTGACCAAGAGACCCAGTACTTC. Encoded protein: CASSGSGDQETQYF.

This rearrangement joins TRBV19 to TRBJ1-2; no definite D call. V dropped 5 bases and J dropped 7 bases, with 14 bases sitting between them. CDR1 is LNHDA and CDR2 is SQIVND in the germline V gene (reference sequence). The CDR3 is made up of 13 amino acids. The CDR3 is CASSALELGGYTF. The CDR3 bases are TGTGCCAGTAGTGCACTAGAGCTAGGTGGCTACACCTTC.

The rearrangement joins TRBV7-8 to TRBJ1-1; 10 bases align to TRBD1. Trimming at V came to 5 bases and at J to 3 bases, leaving 9 bases not matched to a gene. The CDR3 is made up of 16 amino acids. CDR1 is SGHVS, CDR2 FQNEAQ, per germline. The CDR3 is CASSLPGQGRDTEAFF. DNA of the CDR3: TGTGCCAGCAGCCTTCCGGGACAGGGGAGGGACACTGAAGCTTTCTTT.

The V gene is TRBV7-2, the J gene TRBJ1-1; no definite D call. In germline, CDR1 is SGHTA, CDR2 FQGNSA. V gave up 6 bases and J gave up 1 base, with 9 bases separating them. CDR3 length: 13 residues. CDR3 loop: CASRGDENTEAFF. The CDR3 nucleotides are TGTGCCAGCAGAGGAGACGAGAACACTGAAGCTTTCTTT. Looking up the rest from reference TRBV7-2 and TRBJ1-1 gives the full variable domain: GAGVSQSPSNKVTEKGKDVELRCDPISGHTALYWYRQSLGQGLEFLIYFQGNSAPDKSGLPSDRFSAERTGGSVSTLTIQRTQQEDSAVYLCASRGDENTEAFFGQGTRLTVV.

The chain is built from TRBV30 and TRBJ1-5, with D unclear. CDR3 size: 15 residues. Trimming stripped 2 bases from V and 2 bases from J, with 13 bases between. In germline, CDR1 is GTSNPN, CDR2 SVGIG (reference sequence). Here the CDR3 reads CAWSPPRVRNQPQHF. The CDR3 DNA follows: TGTGCCTGGAGTCCACCCCGGGTCCGCAATCAGCCCCAGCATTTT. The complete variable domain, with remaining parts taken from reference TRBV30 and TRBJ1-5, reads SQTIHQWPATLVQPVGSPLSLECTVEGTSNPNLYWYRQAAGRGLQLLFYSVGIGQISSEVPQNLSASRPQDRQFILSSKKLLLSDSGFYLCAWSPPRVRNQPQHFGDGTRLSIL.

The chain is built from TRBV29-1 and TRBJ2-7; 9 nucleotides match TRBD2. From germline, CDR1 is SQVTM and CDR2 ANQGSEA. There are 12 residues in the CDR3. The V and J ends lost 4 bases and 6 bases, in that order; junction bases with no gene match: 4. CDR3 protein: CSVGGLASEQYF. The CDR3 region has the DNA TGCAGCGTTGGGGGACTAGCTAGCGAGCAGTACTTC.

The V gene is TRBV9, the J gene TRBJ2-3, with 10 bases aligning to TRBD1. Germline trimming cut 3 bases from V and 3 bases from J; bases unmatched to any gene: 4. The germline gives CDR1 SGDLS, CDR2 YYNGEE. The CDR3 contains 15 residues. The CDR3 protein is CASSDDRGPTDTQYF. The CDR3 DNA reads TGTGCCAGCAGCGACGACAGGGGGCCTACAGATACGCAGTATTTT.

This clone was seen a single time. The chain couples TRBV18 to TRBJ2-5; 7 positions agree with TRBD1. The V gene end was trimmed by 3 bases and the J gene end by 3 bases; junction bases not matched to a gene: 1. The CDR3 covers 13 residues. The germline V gene has CDR1 KGHSH and CDR2 LQKENI. The CDR3 loop reads CASSPGTEETQYF. CDR3 DNA: TGTGCCAGCTCACCCGGGACAGAAGAGACCCAGTACTTC.

V is TRBV27 and J is TRBJ2-5; 8 positions agree with TRBD2. V shed 5 bases, J shed 1 base, and the junction held 6 bases outside the gene matches. This CDR3 has 15 residues. Germline loops: CDR1 MNHEY, CDR2 SMNVEV (reference sequence). The CDR3 region is CASSIQRGIQETQYF. CDR3 in DNA: TGTGCCAGCAGTATCCAGCGGGGGATCCAAGAGACCCAGTACTTC.

The CDR3, as DNA: TGTGCTAGTGGTCTCGACAGGACCGGGGAGCTGTTTTTT. It codes for CASGLDRTGELFF. The chain links TRBV12-5 to TRBJ2-2; the D gene is possibly TRBD1 (6 bases). This CDR3 contains 13 residues. V was trimmed by 5 bases and J by 5 bases, leaving 9 bases between them. CDR1 is LGHNT, CDR2 FRNRAP, per germline. The variable domain in full, completed from reference TRBV12-5 and TRBJ2-2, reads DARVTQTPRHKVTEMGQEVTMRCQPILGHNTVFWYRQTMMQGLELLAYFRNRAPLDDSGMPKDRFSAEMPDATLATLKIQPSEPRDSAVYFCASGLDRTGELFFGEGSRLTVL.

The V gene is TRBV5-1, the J gene TRBJ2-5, with TRBD2 matching over 8 bases. Germline CDR1 is SGHRS and CDR2 is YFSETQ. There are 13 residues in the CDR3. V lost 3 bases and J lost 4; bases outside the gene matches: 2. DNA for the CDR3: TGCGCCAGCAGCTCGACTAGCGTAGAGACCCAGTACTTC. Translation: CASSSTSVETQYF. Looking up the rest from reference TRBV5-1 and TRBJ2-5 gives the full variable domain: KAGVTQTPRYLIKTRGQQVTLSCSPISGHRSVSWYQQTPGQGLQFLFEYFSETQRNKGNFPGRFSGRQFSNSRSEMNVSTLELGDSALYLCASSSTSVETQYFGPGTRLLVL.

The chain combines TRBV3-1 (or the pseudogene TRBV3-2) with TRBJ1-5, with D unclear. Trimming stripped 4 bases from V and 2 bases from J, with 15 bases between. Germline V gene lookup returns CDR1 LGHDT and CDR2 YNNKEL (reference sequence). This CDR3 is 16 amino acids long. The CDR3 sequence: CASSPVGGSGNQPQHF. The CDR3 DNA reads TGTGCCAGCAGCCCCGTGGGAGGATCGGGCAATCAGCCCCAGCATTTT.

The chain joins TRBV7-9 to TRBJ1-5; TRBD1 matches at 8 bases. Germline V lookup: CDR1 SEHNR, CDR2 FQNEAQ (reference sequence). Trimming removed 5 bases from V and 4 bases from J; junction bases left unmatched: 7. The CDR3 contains 15 residues. This chain's CDR3 is CASSPSTGANQPQHF. CDR3 nucleotide sequence: TGTGCCAGCAGCCCCTCGACAGGGGCAAATCAGCCCCAGCATTTT. Complete variable domain (other parts from reference TRBV7-9 and TRBJ1-5): DTGVSQNPRHKITKRGQNVTFRCDPISEHNRLYWYRQTLGQGPEFLTYFQNEAQLEKSRLLSDRFSAERPKGSFSTLEIQRTEQGDSAMYLCASSPSTGANQPQHFGDGTRLSIL.

The chain is built from TRBV21-1 and TRBJ2-1; the D call of TRBD2 is as the table states it, not checked on the DNA. TRBV21-1 is tagged as a pseudogene. The CDR3 totals 15 residues. DNA of the CDR3: TGTGCCAGCAGCAAAGCTTCTTACTCCTACAATGAGCAGTTCTTC. This gives the protein CASSKASYSYNEQFF.

The rearrangement uses TRBV3-1 (or the pseudogene TRBV3-2) and TRBJ2-7; weak D call: TRBD2 (5 bases). Germline CDR1 and CDR2: LGHDT and YNNKEL (reference sequence). This CDR3 spans 18 amino acids. Trimming took 4 bases from V and 1 from J, leaving 23 bases between them. The chain's CDR3 is CASSPPFHGGAVSYEQYF. The CDR3 DNA reads TGTGCCAGCAGCCCTCCCTTCCACGGAGGAGCAGTGTCCTACGAGCAGTACTTC.

The chain recombines TRBV5-4 with TRBJ1-5; D not resolved. V was shortened by 3 bases and J by 8 bases, with 9 bases between the two germline ends. There are 12 residues in the CDR3. Germline CDR1 reads SGHNT; CDR2 reads YYREEE (reference sequence). CDR3 in DNA: TGTGCCAGCAGCTCCGGGAGTGAGCCCCAGCATTTT. Residues: CASSSGSEPQHF.

The chain combines TRBV19 with TRBJ2-7; the D gene is possibly TRBD1 (6 bases). Looked up from germline, CDR1 is LNHDA and CDR2 is SQIVND (reference sequence). CDR3 size: 15 residues. Between the trimmed V and J ends, which lost 3 bases and 1 base, there was a span of 13 bases. The chain's CDR3 is CASSIVHTGSYEQYF. In DNA form, the CDR3 reads TGTGCCAGTAGTATCGTCCACACAGGGTCCTACGAGCAGTACTTC. The whole variable domain, remainder taken from reference TRBV19 and TRBJ2-7, is DGGITQSPKYLFRKEGQNVTLSCEQNLNHDAMYWYRQDPGQGLRLIYYSQIVNDFQKGDIAEGYSVSREKKESFPLTVTSAQKNPTAFYLCASSIVHTGSYEQYFGPGTRLTVT.

The chain links TRBV12-3 or TRBV12-4 to TRBJ2-1; 7 bases map to TRBD2. The CDR3 runs 13 residues. V was clipped by 6 bases and J by 10 bases; unmatched bases: 9. The DNA for the CDR3 is TGTGCCAGCAGAGGCGGGAGACTGGACGAGCAGTTCTTC. It encodes CASRGGRLDEQFF.

V usage is TRBV7-9 and J usage is TRBJ1-2; no reliable D call. The CDR3 has 14 amino acids. Germline V CDR1 and CDR2: SEHNR, FQNEAQ (reference sequence). Trimming cost V 3 bases and J 1 base, with 9 bases left between them. The CDR3: CASSFQRDNYGYTF. DNA for the CDR3: TGTGCCAGCAGCTTTCAGAGGGATAACTATGGCTACACCTTC.

This rearrangement joins TRBV9 to TRBJ2-7, with 8 bases lining up with TRBD1. This CDR3 spans 16 amino acids. Germline V gene data show CDR1 as SGDLS and CDR2 as YYNGEE. V dropped 4 bases and J dropped 2; count of bases not matched to a gene: 11. This CDR3 reads CASSSQGGQDPYEQYF. The CDR3 nucleotides read TGTGCCAGCAGCTCCCAGGGGGGACAGGACCCCTACGAGCAGTACTTC. Using reference TRBV9 and TRBJ2-7 for the parts outside the CDR3, the full variable domain is DSGVTQTPKHLITATGQRVTLRCSPRSGDLSVYWYQQSLDQGLQFLIQYYNGEERAKGNILERFSAQQFPDLHSELNLSSLELGDSALYFCASSSQGGQDPYEQYFGPGTRLTVT.

The chain uses TRBV23-1 and TRBJ1-3; no reliable D call. TRBV23-1 is labeled an ORF, and its function is uncertain. The V gene lost 0 bases and the J gene lost 2 bases, with 11 bases spanning the gap. CDR3 length: 16 residues. CDR3 sequence reads: CASSQSAKLAGNTIYF. The CDR3 bases are TGCGCCAGCAGTCAATCTGCCAAGCTTGCTGGAAACACCATATATTTT.

J is TRBJ2-1 and V is TRBV7-9, with a tentative D call TRBD1 (6 bases). Germline values: CDR1 SEHNR, CDR2 FQNEAQ (reference sequence). CDR3 length equals 14 residues. V was cut by 10 bases and J by 6 bases, with 19 bases left in between. CDR3 in amino acids: CAIDRPNGVNEQFF. DNA of the CDR3: TGTGCCATTGACAGGCCTAACGGAGTCAATGAGCAGTTCTTC.

This clone was seen only a few times. V usage is TRBV7-2 and J usage is TRBJ1-6; TRBD1 aligns across 8 bases. The trim removed 1 base at V and 10 bases at J, leaving 3 bases unmatched. The CDR3 contains 14 residues. Germline lookup yields CDR1 SGHTA and CDR2 FQGNSA. CDR3 sequence reads: CASSLVDRGSPLHF. CDR3 DNA sequence: TGTGCCAGCAGCTTAGTAGACAGGGGCTCACCCCTCCACTTT.

The V gene is TRBV27, the J gene TRBJ2-7; D gene ambiguous. The CDR3 totals 16 residues. Germline V gene sequence: CDR1 MNHEY, CDR2 SMNVEV (reference sequence). Deletions cut 7 bases from V and 5 bases from J, with 24 bases between. CDR3 sequence reads: CASTPLGGLGPHEQYF. Here the CDR3 DNA reads TGTGCCAGCACCCCGTTGGGTGGGCTGGGTCCGCACGAGCAGTACTTC.

V and J are TRBV7-2 and TRBJ2-3; D is uncertain. This CDR3 region has 14 residues. V was cut by 1 base and J by 3 bases, with 8 bases left in between. Per the germline V gene, CDR1 is SGHTA and CDR2 is FQGNSA. The CDR3 bases are TGTGCCAGCAGCTTAGTGAGCGTGACAGATACGCAGTATTTT. It translates to CASSLVSVTDTQYF.

The V and J genes are TRBV4-3 and TRBJ1-3, with TRBD1 matching 8 bases. There are 17 residues in the CDR3. Germline lookup yields CDR1 LGHNA and CDR2 YSLEER. The J segment lost 2 bases and the V segment lost 0 bases, leaving 6 bases of the junction unmatched. CDR3 protein: CASSQESGQVTGNTIYF. The CDR3 DNA reads as TGCGCCAGCAGCCAAGAATCGGGACAGGTGACTGGAAACACCATATATTTT.